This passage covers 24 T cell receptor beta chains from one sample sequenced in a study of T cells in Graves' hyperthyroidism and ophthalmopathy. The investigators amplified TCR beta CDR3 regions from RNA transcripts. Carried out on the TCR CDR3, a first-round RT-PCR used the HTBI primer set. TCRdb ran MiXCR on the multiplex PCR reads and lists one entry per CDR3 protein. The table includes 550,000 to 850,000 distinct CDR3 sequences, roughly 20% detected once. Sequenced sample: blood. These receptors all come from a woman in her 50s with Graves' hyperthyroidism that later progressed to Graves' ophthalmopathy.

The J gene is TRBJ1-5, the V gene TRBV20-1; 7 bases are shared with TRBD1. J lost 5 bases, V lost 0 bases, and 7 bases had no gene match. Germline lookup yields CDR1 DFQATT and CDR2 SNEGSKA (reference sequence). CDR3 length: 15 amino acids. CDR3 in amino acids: CSARDLRGGDQPQHF. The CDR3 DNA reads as TGCAGTGCTAGAGATTTGCGAGGGGGCGATCAGCCCCAGCATTTT.

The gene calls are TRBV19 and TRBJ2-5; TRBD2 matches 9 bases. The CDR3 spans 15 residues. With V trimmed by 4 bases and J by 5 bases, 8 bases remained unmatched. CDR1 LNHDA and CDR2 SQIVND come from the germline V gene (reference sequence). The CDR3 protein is CASSTPGLAVETQYF. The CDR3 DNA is TGTGCCAGTAGTACCCCGGGACTAGCAGTGGAGACCCAGTACTTC.

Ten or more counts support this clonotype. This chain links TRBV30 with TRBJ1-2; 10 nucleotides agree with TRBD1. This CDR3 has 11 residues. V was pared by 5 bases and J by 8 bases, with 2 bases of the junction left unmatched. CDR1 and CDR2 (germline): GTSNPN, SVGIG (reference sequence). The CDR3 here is CAWGQGGGYTF. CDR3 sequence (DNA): TGTGCCTGGGGACAGGGGGGAGGCTACACCTTC.

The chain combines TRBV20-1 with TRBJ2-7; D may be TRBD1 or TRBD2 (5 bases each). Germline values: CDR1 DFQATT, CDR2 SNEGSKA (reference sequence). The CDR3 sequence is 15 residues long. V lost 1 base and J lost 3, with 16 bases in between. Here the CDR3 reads CSARGSRETFYEQYF. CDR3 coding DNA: TGCAGTGCTAGAGGGAGCAGGGAGACATTCTACGAGCAGTACTTC.

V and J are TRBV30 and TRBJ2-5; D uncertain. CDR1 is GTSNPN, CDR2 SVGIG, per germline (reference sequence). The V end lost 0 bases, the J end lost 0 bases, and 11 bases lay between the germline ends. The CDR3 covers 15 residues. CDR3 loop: CAWSVLRRNQETQYF. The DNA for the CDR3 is TGTGCCTGGAGTGTACTAAGGCGGAACCAAGAGACCCAGTACTTC.

CDR3 in amino acids: CASSLTGQFYGYTF. As DNA, the CDR3 is TGTGCCAGCAGCTTAACTGGACAGTTCTATGGCTACACCTTC. The chain combines TRBV7-9 with TRBJ1-2, with TRBD1 as a possible D gene (6 bases). The CDR3 is made up of 14 amino acids. Trimming stripped 2 bases from V and 4 bases from J, with 11 bases between. Germline assignment: CDR1 SEHNR and CDR2 FQNEAQ (reference sequence).

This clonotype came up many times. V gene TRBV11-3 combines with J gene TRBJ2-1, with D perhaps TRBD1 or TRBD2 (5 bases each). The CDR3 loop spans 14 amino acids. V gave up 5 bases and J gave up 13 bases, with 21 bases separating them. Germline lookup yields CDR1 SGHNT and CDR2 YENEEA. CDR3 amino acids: CASSHERGAGGQFF. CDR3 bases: TGTGCCAGCAGCCACGAACGAGGGGCTGGAGGACAGTTCTTC.

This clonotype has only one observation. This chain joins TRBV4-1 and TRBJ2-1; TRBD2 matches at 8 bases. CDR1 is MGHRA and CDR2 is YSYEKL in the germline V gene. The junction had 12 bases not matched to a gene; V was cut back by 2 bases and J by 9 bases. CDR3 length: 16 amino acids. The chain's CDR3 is CASSQWALAVTGEQFF. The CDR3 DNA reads TGCGCCAGCAGCCAATGGGCACTAGCGGTAACCGGTGAGCAGTTCTTC.

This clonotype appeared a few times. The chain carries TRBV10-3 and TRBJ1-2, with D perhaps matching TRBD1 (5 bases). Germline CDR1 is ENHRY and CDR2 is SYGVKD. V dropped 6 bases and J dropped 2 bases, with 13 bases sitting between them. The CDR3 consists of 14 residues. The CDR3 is CAIRTEGSNYGYTF. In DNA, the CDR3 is TGTGCCATCAGGACAGAAGGGAGCAACTATGGCTACACCTTC.

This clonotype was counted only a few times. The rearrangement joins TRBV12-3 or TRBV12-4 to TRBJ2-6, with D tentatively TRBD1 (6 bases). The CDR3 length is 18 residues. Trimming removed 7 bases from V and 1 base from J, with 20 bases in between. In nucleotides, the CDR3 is TGTGCCAGCATCCTATACCGGGACACCTTATCTGGGGCCAACGTCCTGACTTTC. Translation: CASILYRDTLSGANVLTF.

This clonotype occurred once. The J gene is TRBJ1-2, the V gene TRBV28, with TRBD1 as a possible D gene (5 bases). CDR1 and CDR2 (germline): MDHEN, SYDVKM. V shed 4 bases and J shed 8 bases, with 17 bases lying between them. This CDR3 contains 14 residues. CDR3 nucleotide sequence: TGTGCCAGCAGTTACGGGACGTCTCGGTTCGGCTACACCTTC. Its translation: CASSYGTSRFGYTF.

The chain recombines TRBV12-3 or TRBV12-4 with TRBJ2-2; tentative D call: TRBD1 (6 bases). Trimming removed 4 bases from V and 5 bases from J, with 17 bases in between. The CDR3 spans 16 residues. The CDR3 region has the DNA TGTGCCAGCAGTTCGACCGGGACACCCTTTACCGGGGAGCTGTTTTTT. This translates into CASSSTGTPFTGELFF.

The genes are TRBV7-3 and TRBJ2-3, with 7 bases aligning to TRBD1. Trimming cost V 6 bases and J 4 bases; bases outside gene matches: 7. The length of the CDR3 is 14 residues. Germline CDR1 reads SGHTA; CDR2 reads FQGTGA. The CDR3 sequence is CASRNPQGPDTQYF. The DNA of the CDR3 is TGTGCCAGCAGGAATCCACAGGGGCCAGATACGCAGTATTTT.

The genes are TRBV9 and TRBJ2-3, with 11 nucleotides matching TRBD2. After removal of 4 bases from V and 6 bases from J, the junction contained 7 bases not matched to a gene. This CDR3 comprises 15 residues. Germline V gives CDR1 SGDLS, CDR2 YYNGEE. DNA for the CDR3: TGTGCCAGCAGCCAACTAGCGGGGGCCGGGGATACGCAGTATTTT. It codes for CASSQLAGAGDTQYF. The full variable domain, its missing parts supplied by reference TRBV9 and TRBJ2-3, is DSGVTQTPKHLITATGQRVTLRCSPRSGDLSVYWYQQSLDQGLQFLIQYYNGEERAKGNILERFSAQQFPDLHSELNLSSLELGDSALYFCASSQLAGAGDTQYFGPGTRLTVL.

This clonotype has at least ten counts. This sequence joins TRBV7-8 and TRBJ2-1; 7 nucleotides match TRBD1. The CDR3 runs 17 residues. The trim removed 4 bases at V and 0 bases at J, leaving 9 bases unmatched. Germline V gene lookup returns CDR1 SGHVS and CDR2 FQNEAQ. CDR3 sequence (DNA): TGTGCCAGCAGCTCCCCGCCGGGACAGAGCTCCTACAATGAGCAGTTCTTC. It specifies CASSSPPGQSSYNEQFF.

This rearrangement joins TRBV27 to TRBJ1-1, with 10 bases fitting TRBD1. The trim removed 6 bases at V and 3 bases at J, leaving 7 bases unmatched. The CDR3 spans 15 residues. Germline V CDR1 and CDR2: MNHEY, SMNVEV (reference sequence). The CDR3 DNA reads TGTGCCAGCAGAGGCTCGGGACAGGGGCACACTGAAGCTTTCTTT. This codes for CASRGSGQGHTEAFF.

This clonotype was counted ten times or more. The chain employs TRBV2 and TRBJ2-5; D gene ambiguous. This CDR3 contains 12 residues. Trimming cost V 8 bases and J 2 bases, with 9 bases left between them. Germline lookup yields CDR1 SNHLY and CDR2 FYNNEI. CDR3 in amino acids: CASRKDQETQYF. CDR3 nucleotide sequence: TGTGCCAGCCGGAAGGATCAAGAGACCCAGTACTTC.

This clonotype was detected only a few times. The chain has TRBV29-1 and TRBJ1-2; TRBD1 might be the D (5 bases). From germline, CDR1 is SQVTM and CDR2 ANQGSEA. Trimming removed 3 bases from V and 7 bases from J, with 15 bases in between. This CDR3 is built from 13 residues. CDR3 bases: TGCAGCGTTGACGTGGGGGGACGGGGTGGCTACACCTTC. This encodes CSVDVGGRGGYTF.

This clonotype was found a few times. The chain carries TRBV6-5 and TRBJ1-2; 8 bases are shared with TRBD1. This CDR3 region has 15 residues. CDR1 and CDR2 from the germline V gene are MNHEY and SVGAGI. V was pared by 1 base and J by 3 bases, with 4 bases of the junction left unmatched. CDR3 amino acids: CASSYWGTGHYGYTF. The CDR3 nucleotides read TGTGCCAGCAGTTACTGGGGGACAGGACACTATGGCTACACCTTC.

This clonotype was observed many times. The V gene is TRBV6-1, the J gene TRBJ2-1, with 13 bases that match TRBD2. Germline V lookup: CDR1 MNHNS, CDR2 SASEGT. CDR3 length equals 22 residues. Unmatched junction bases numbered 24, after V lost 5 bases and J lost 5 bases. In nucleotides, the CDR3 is TGTGCCAGCAGTTACACCACCCAACCGGGAACTAGCGGGGGGGCCACAAACAATGAGCAGTTCTTC. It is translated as CASSYTTQPGTSGGATNNEQFF.

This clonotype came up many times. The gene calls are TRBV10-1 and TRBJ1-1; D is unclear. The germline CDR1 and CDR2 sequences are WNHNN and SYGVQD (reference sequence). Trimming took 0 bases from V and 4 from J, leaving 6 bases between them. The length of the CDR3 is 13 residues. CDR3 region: CASSESAGTEAFF. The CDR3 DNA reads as TGCGCCAGCAGTGAGTCGGCGGGCACTGAAGCTTTCTTT.

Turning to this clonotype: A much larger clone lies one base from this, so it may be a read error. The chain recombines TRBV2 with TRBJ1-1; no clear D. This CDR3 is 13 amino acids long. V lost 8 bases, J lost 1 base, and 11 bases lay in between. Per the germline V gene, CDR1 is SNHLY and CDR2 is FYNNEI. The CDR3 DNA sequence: TGTGCCAGCTTGCTCTACCCGAACACTGAAGCTTTCTTT. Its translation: CASLLYPNTEAFF.

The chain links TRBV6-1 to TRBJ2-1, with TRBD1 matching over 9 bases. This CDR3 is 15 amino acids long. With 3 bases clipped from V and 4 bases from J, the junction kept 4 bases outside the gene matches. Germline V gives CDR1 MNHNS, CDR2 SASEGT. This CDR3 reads CASSDTGGLYNEQFF. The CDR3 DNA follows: TGTGCCAGCAGTGACACAGGGGGCTTATACAATGAGCAGTTCTTC.

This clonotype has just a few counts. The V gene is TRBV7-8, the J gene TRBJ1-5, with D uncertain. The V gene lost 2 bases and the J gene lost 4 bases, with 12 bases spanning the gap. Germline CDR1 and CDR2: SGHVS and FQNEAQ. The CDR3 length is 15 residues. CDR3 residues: CASSLSLAENQPQHF. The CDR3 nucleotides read TGTGCCAGCAGCTTATCTCTGGCAGAAAATCAGCCCCAGCATTTT. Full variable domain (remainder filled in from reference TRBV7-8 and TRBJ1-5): GAGVSQSPRYKVAKRGQDVALRCDPISGHVSLFWYQQALGQGPEFLTYFQNEAQLDKSGLPSDRFFAERPEGSVSTLKIQRTQQEDSAVYLCASSLSLAENQPQHFGDGTRLSIL.